This entry lists 30 T cell receptor beta chains sequenced from one sample in a study of blood T cell repertoires in COVID-19. Profiling relied on immunoSEQ multiplex PCR, and the TCRdb table lists in-frame clones only, not all of them. The sample lists about 250,000 clones, about 83% occurring once. The sample consisted of peripheral blood. The source is a man between 35 and 55 years old with active or convalescent COVID-19.

The rearrangement uses TRBV19 and TRBJ1-3, with TRBD1 identical over 7 bases. This CDR3 comprises 14 residues. The V and J ends lost 6 bases and 0 bases, in that order; junction bases with no gene match: 2. Germline loops: CDR1 LNHDA, CDR2 SQIVND (reference sequence). CDR3: CASSRTGSGNTIYF. Here the CDR3 DNA reads TGTGCCAGTAGCAGGACAGGCTCTGGAAACACCATATATTTT.

The rearrangement links TRBV5-4 to TRBJ2-1; D remains unclear. The CDR3 extends over 14 amino acids. The V end lost 4 bases, the J end lost 7 bases, and 15 bases lay between the germline ends. CDR1 is SGHNT and CDR2 is YYREEE in the germline V gene (reference sequence). CDR3 sequence reads: CASSLRAQLNEQFF. The CDR3 nucleotides are TGTGCCAGCAGCCTTAGAGCCCAATTAAATGAGCAGTTCTTC.

V usage is TRBV6-5 and J usage is TRBJ1-6; possibly TRBD1 for D (5 bases). The CDR3 extends over 15 amino acids. The germline V gene has CDR1 MNHEY and CDR2 SVGAGI. V lost 7 bases and J 8 bases, leaving 18 bases between the germline ends. The CDR3 reads CASTPEAGNDSPLHF. In DNA form, the CDR3 reads TGTGCCAGCACCCCCGAGGCAGGGAATGATTCACCCCTCCACTTT.

The chain is built from TRBV27 and TRBJ1-1, with 7 bases aligning to TRBD1. Germline assignment: CDR1 MNHEY and CDR2 SMNVEV (reference sequence). Trimming at V came to 5 bases and at J to 0 bases, leaving 12 bases not matched to a gene. The CDR3 totals 17 residues. The CDR3 region has the DNA TGTGCCAGCAGTGGGGCCGGACAGGTGACCATGAACACTGAAGCTTTCTTT. Its protein is CASSGAGQVTMNTEAFF.

The V and J genes are TRBV15 and TRBJ2-1; 12 bases are shared with TRBD1. This CDR3 contains 15 residues. In germline, CDR1 is LNHNV, CDR2 YYDKDF (reference sequence). With V trimmed by 5 bases and J by 6 bases, 5 bases remained unmatched. CDR3 sequence (DNA): TGTGCCACCAGCTGGGGACAGGGGGCAAGCAATGAGCAGTTCTTC. Protein: CATSWGQGASNEQFF.

The rearrangement joins TRBV10-3 to TRBJ1-3, with unresolved D. The CDR3 contains 13 residues. Germline V gives CDR1 ENHRY, CDR2 SYGVKD. V shed 1 base and J shed 3 bases, with 4 bases lying between them. Here the CDR3 reads CAISEYNGNTIYF. The CDR3 DNA follows: TGTGCCATCAGTGAGTACAATGGAAACACCATATATTTT.

The genes are TRBV10-3 and TRBJ1-3; no definite D call. CDR3 length: 17 amino acids. Looked up from germline, CDR1 is ENHRY and CDR2 is SYGVKD. V lost 0 bases to trimming and J lost 0 bases, with 12 bases between them. The CDR3, as DNA: TGTGCCATCAGTGAGTCGATCCAGGCCATCTCTGGAAACACCATATATTTT. Translated: CAISESIQAISGNTIYF.

About this clone: The sample has other DNA sequences that encode this CDR3 too. V is TRBV4-3 and J is TRBJ2-7, with a possible D match to TRBD1 (6 bases). Trimming took 0 bases from V and 0 from J, leaving 9 bases between them. Germline CDR1 reads LGHNA; CDR2 reads YSLEER. The CDR3 runs to 15 residues. CDR3 sequence (DNA): TGCGCCAGCAGCCAAGATAGGGGGTCCTCCTACGAGCAGTACTTC. Translating it yields CASSQDRGSSYEQYF.

The chain joins TRBV6-5 to TRBJ2-1; no clear D gene. Between the trimmed V and J ends, which lost 2 bases and 3 bases, there was a span of 11 bases. The CDR3 has 15 residues. CDR1 is MNHEY, CDR2 SVGAGI, per germline. CDR3 protein: CASSYDKPGYNEQFF. The DNA for the CDR3 is TGTGCCAGCAGTTACGATAAACCCGGCTACAATGAGCAGTTCTTC.

This chain links TRBV5-1 with TRBJ2-3; 8 bases match TRBD2. The length of the CDR3 is 15 residues. Trimming removed 4 bases from V and 4 bases from J; junction bases left unmatched: 8. Germline V lookup: CDR1 SGHRS, CDR2 YFSETQ. In nucleotides, the CDR3 is TGCGCCAGCAGCCCCCCGGGGGGGGTCGCAGATACGCAGTATTTT. Translating it yields CASSPPGGVADTQYF.

The CDR3 region is CASSLVGQTKTGELFF. The CDR3, as DNA: TGTGCCAGCTCACTGGTAGGACAGACTAAAACCGGGGAGCTGTTTTTT. The chain employs TRBV18 and TRBJ2-2; D may be TRBD1 (6 bases). This CDR3 has 16 amino acids. The V gene's germline CDR1 is KGHSH and CDR2 LQKENI. The V end was cut by 4 bases, the J end by 5 bases, with 17 bases between.

This clone was seen once. CDR3 loop: CASSSSDRGPTDTQYF. Here the CDR3 DNA reads TGTGCCAGCAGCTCCAGCGACAGGGGGCCCACAGATACGCAGTATTTT. This chain uses TRBV7-9 with TRBJ2-3; 10 bases agree with TRBD1. CDR1 is SEHNR, CDR2 FQNEAQ, per germline (reference sequence). V lost 4 bases and J lost 2; bases outside the gene matches: 6. The CDR3 is made up of 16 amino acids.

This clone has just one count. The chain is built from TRBV7-9 and TRBJ1-2; 12 nucleotides align to TRBD1. CDR3 length equals 16 residues. With 2 bases clipped from V and 7 bases from J, the junction kept 8 bases outside the gene matches. Looked up from germline, CDR1 is SEHNR and CDR2 is FQNEAQ (reference sequence). The CDR3 loop reads CASSLYLGQGASGYTF. CDR3 nucleotide sequence: TGTGCCAGCAGCTTATATCTGGGACAGGGGGCGTCTGGCTACACCTTC.

The V gene is TRBV7-2, the J gene TRBJ1-3; D uncertain. Germline V gene data show CDR1 as SGHTA and CDR2 as FQGNSA. This CDR3 is built from 15 residues. Trimming pared 5 bases from V and 8 bases from J, leaving 19 bases between. This CDR3 is CASSQVRGGRDTIYF. For the CDR3, the DNA is TGTGCCAGCAGCCAGGTCCGGGGAGGAAGGGACACCATATATTTT.

CDR3 residues: CASSPETVEAFF. DNA for the CDR3: TGTGCCAGCAGCCCGGAGACAGTTGAAGCTTTCTTT. V and J are TRBV11-2 and TRBJ1-1, with D possibly being TRBD1 (5 bases). Trimming removed 5 bases from V and 7 bases from J, with 11 bases in between. Germline CDR1 is SGHAT and CDR2 is FQNNGV. The CDR3 loop spans 12 amino acids.

The chain recombines TRBV7-9 with TRBJ2-1, with 10 bases that match TRBD2. Germline V gene lookup returns CDR1 SEHNR and CDR2 FQNEAQ (reference sequence). V lost 4 bases to trimming and J lost 2 bases; unmatched junction nucleotides: 5. The CDR3 is 16 residues long. The CDR3 region is CASSSKRGGAYNEQFF. CDR3 nucleotides: TGTGCCAGCAGCTCCAAGCGGGGGGGAGCCTACAATGAGCAGTTCTTC.

Turning to this clone: The sample has other DNA sequences that encode this CDR3 too. The V call is TRBV19, the J call TRBJ1-1; 7 bases match TRBD1. This CDR3 region has 14 residues. The J segment lost 4 bases and the V segment lost 4 bases, leaving 6 bases of the junction unmatched. Germline V gene data show CDR1 as LNHDA and CDR2 as SQIVND (reference sequence). Here the CDR3 reads CASSTTGSGTEAFF. CDR3 nucleotide sequence: TGTGCCAGTAGTACGACAGGGTCGGGCACTGAAGCTTTCTTT.

The rearrangement joins TRBV30 to TRBJ2-7; 8 bases agree with TRBD1. From germline, CDR1 is GTSNPN and CDR2 SVGIG (reference sequence). The CDR3 covers 13 residues. J gave up 12 bases and V 3 bases, and 13 bases lay outside the gene matches. The CDR3 region is CAWRWAGGLFSYF. The CDR3 DNA sequence: TGTGCCTGGAGGTGGGCAGGGGGCCTCTTTTCGTACTTC. Full variable domain (rest looked up from reference TRBV30 and TRBJ2-7): SQTIHQWPATLVQPVGSPLSLECTVEGTSNPNLYWYRQAAGRGLQLLFYSVGIGQISSEVPQNLSASRPQDRQFILSSKKLLLSDSGFYLCAWRWAGGLFSYFGPGTRLTVT.

The sample holds a few counts of this clone. The chain carries TRBV14 and TRBJ2-7; D is undetermined. Trimming took off 4 bases at V and 9 bases at J, with 10 bases between the two ends. CDR3 size: 11 residues. CDR1 is SGHDN, CDR2 FVKESK, per germline. In DNA form, the CDR3 reads TGTGCCAGCAGCCCGGGTAGGTGGCAGTACTTC. Translated: CASSPGRWQYF.

V usage is TRBV18 and J usage is TRBJ1-1, with a tentative D call TRBD1 (6 bases). Germline CDR1 KGHSH, CDR2 LQKENI. The CDR3 extends over 11 amino acids. V was clipped by 3 bases and J by 7 bases, with 6 bases between them. CDR3 coding DNA: TGTGCCAGCTCACCCAGGGGTGAAGCTTTCTTT. As protein: CASSPRGEAFF.

The V call is TRBV15, the J call TRBJ1-1, with D uncertain. The germline gives CDR1 LNHNV, CDR2 YYDKDF (reference sequence). The CDR3 spans 15 residues. V gave up 0 bases and J gave up 1 base, with 9 bases separating them. Here the CDR3 reads CATSREPLGNTEAFF. The CDR3 DNA reads TGTGCCACCAGCAGAGAACCCCTAGGGAACACTGAAGCTTTCTTT.

V and J are TRBV11-3 and TRBJ2-1; tentatively, D is TRBD2 (6 bases). The germline V gene has CDR1 SGHNT and CDR2 YENEEA. This CDR3 contains 17 residues. V shed 1 base and J shed 0 bases, with 13 bases lying between them. The CDR3 DNA reads TGTGCCAGCAGCTTAGGGGACGGGAGCGGCTCCTACAATGAGCAGTTCTTC. It encodes CASSLGDGSGSYNEQFF.

This chain connects TRBV5-5 to TRBJ2-2, with D maybe TRBD1 (7 bases). V was shortened by 1 base and J by 5 bases, with 12 bases between the two germline ends. The V gene's germline CDR1 is SGHKS and CDR2 YYEKEE (reference sequence). The CDR3 extends over 15 amino acids. CDR3 nucleotide sequence: TGTGCCAGCAGCTTGCAGGGGGGCTCGACCGGGGAGCTGTTTTTT. Its translation is CASSLQGGSTGELFF.

This clone appeared once. This chain joins TRBV9 and TRBJ2-1, with a tentative D call TRBD2 (6 bases). Trimming took 0 bases from V and 3 from J, leaving 16 bases between them. The germline V gene has CDR1 SGDLS and CDR2 YYNGEE. CDR3 length equals 17 residues. The CDR3 bases are TGTGCCAGCAGCGTAGCCCCTAAGGCGGGGATCTACAATGAGCAGTTCTTC. Translation: CASSVAPKAGIYNEQFF.

The gene calls are TRBV6-1 and TRBJ2-5; 9 bases map to TRBD2. The ends lost 0 bases at V and 4 bases at J; junction bases unmatched: 12. The CDR3 totals 18 residues. The germline gives CDR1 MNHNS, CDR2 SASEGT. The CDR3 spells CASSEAVAGGPSGETQYF. The CDR3 bases are TGTGCCAGCAGTGAAGCTGTGGCGGGAGGGCCCTCGGGAGAGACCCAGTACTTC.

The chain couples TRBV21-1 to TRBJ2-1; the table calls TRBD2, which could not be checked here. TRBV21-1 counts as a pseudogene. The CDR3 is 14 amino acids. Written as DNA, the CDR3 is TGTGCCAGCAGCGGGGAGCGCCCCTACAATGAGCAGTTCTTC. Its protein product is CASSGERPYNEQFF.

This clone showed up many times. The V call is TRBV2, the J call TRBJ1-4; TRBD1 might be the D (6 bases). CDR1 is SNHLY, CDR2 FYNNEI, per germline. This CDR3 comprises 14 residues. The ends were cut back, 7 bases at V and 2 bases at J, with 11 bases in the middle. This CDR3 is CASNGRGTNEKLFF. The CDR3, as DNA: TGTGCCAGCAATGGCAGGGGCACTAATGAAAAACTGTTTTTT.

The chain has TRBV18 and TRBJ1-5; the match to TRBD1 covers 7 bases. Germline lookup yields CDR1 KGHSH and CDR2 LQKENI. The CDR3 sequence is 15 residues long. With V trimmed by 2 bases and J by 3 bases, 4 bases remained unmatched. CDR3 nucleotide sequence: TGTGCCAGCTCACCATCCGGGACAGACAATCAGCCCCAGCATTTT. The encoded protein is CASSPSGTDNQPQHF.

The CDR3 region is CASSYSNVAGTDTQYF. The CDR3 nucleotides are TGTGCCAGCAGTTACTCGAATGTGGCAGGCACAGATACGCAGTATTTT. The chain recombines TRBV6-5 with TRBJ2-3, with no clear D. The CDR3 consists of 16 residues. The V gene's germline CDR1 is MNHEY and CDR2 SVGAGI. V lost 0 bases, J lost 1 base, and 11 bases lay in between.

This chain links TRBV11-3 with TRBJ1-2; D call uncertain. From germline, CDR1 is SGHNT and CDR2 YENEEA. This CDR3 has 18 amino acids. V was shortened by 0 bases and J by 0 bases, with 17 bases between the two germline ends. The CDR3 nucleotides are TGTGCCAGCAGCTTAGAACTGGGGAGTACAGCAGCTAACTATGGCTACACCTTC. This gives the protein CASSLELGSTAANYGYTF.